The clone carrying this T cell receptor (beta chain) was observed a single time. The antigen remains unidentified. Time point: neoterminal ileum biopsy at postoperative endoscopy, about 6 months after surgery. With 2 bases clipped from V and 6 bases from J, the junction kept 12 bases outside the gene matches. This CDR3 contains 18 residues. Germline CDR1 reads WNHNN; CDR2 reads SYGVQD (reference sequence). The data were produced by immunoSEQ multiplex PCR, yet TCRdb's version contains in-frame clones alone and is incomplete. The table includes about 11,000 clones, roughly 80% detected once. The data belong to a study of T cell repertoires in ileal Crohn's disease. On the study more broadly: Operated complications were stricturing disease (roughly 61%) and penetrating disease (approximately 39%). Thiopurines (about twelve) or anti-TNF agents (approximately 20) were given postoperatively to about half. General observations from the study: Active smokers at surgery had more clonal expansions than non-smokers. Compared with CD4 T cells, sorted CD8 cells carried more expanded clones.

This TCR came from an adult with Crohn's disease. The sequencing input was ileal tissue. The chain has TRBV10-1 and TRBJ2-3, with 12 bases fitting TRBD2. This chain's CDR3 is CASSEGTLAGGPEDTQYF. The DNA of the CDR3 is TGCGCCAGCAGTGAGGGTACCCTAGCGGGAGGGCCGGAGGATACGCAGTATTTT.